The clone carrying this T cell receptor beta chain has at least ten counts. Its antigen is not identified. TCRdb re-analysed the 5' RACE reads in MiXCR, keeping a single row per CDR3 protein. The sample carries 200,000 to 250,000 distinct CDR3 sequences, 8% to 11% recorded once. This sample was taken from a study of CD8 T cells in ankylosing spondylitis. Whole-study findings and limits: As for the disease-linked clones, they showed a CD8+ phenotype and occurred at relatively low frequencies in peripheral blood.

Trimming left V 1 base short and J 12 bases short, with 16 bases between. CDR1 and CDR2 from the germline V gene are SGHVS and FQNEAQ. CDR3 length: 14 amino acids. The TCR was taken from a male donor with ankylosing spondylitis or in good health (not recorded which). The sequenced material came from blood, either unsorted or a sorted T cell fraction (not recorded which). This sequence joins TRBV7-8 and TRBJ2-4; no definite D call. Here the CDR3 reads CASSLENWSAGQYF. CDR3 coding DNA: TGTGCCAGCAGCTTAGAGAACTGGTCGGCTGGTCAGTACTTC.